Shown below are 21 T cell receptor beta chains from a single sample sequenced in a study of T cells after yellow fever vaccination (dated by TCRdb to the late 2010s). The library was prepared using 5' RACE. The sample was run on an Illumina NovaSeq 6000. TCRdb itself trimmed the public reads at Q25 with fastp, ran MiXCR and retained productive beta chains. Entries are consolidated by CDR3 protein sequence, retaining the most common genes and DNA. A total of about 430,000 distinct CDR3 sequences appear in this sample, around 19% of them only once. The ten largest clones take up 15% to 20% of the sample. Interpreted using the paper, the treatment or condition label stands for: live attenuated yellow fever vaccine strain. The sequences come from PBMCs, collected before the yellow fever booster vaccination. These receptors were obtained from a man between 18 and 35 years old who received the YFV17D yellow fever vaccine.

This chain connects TRBV9 to TRBJ2-5; 11 bases map to TRBD2. Per germline, CDR1 SGDLS and CDR2 YYNGEE. CDR3 size: 15 residues. V trimming: 4 bases; J trimming: 3 bases; junction bases outside the gene matches: 5. The CDR3: CASSSGTSGKETQYF. The CDR3 DNA sequence: TGTGCCAGCAGCTCCGGGACTAGCGGAAAAGAGACCCAGTACTTC.

This sequence joins TRBV24-1 and TRBJ2-4; 9 bases agree with TRBD1. This CDR3 comprises 13 residues. The germline CDR1 and CDR2 sequences are KGHDR and SFDVKD. V was pared by 5 bases and J by 7 bases, with 2 bases of the junction left unmatched. As DNA, the CDR3 is TGTGCCACCAGTGGGACAGGGGACAACATTCAGTACTTC. It codes for CATSGTGDNIQYF.

This chain's CDR3 is CASSSGVTGGADTQYF. In DNA form, the CDR3 reads TGTGCCAGCAGCAGCGGGGTTACGGGGGGTGCAGATACGCAGTATTTT. The gene calls are TRBV7-3 and TRBJ2-3, with TRBD2 matching 7 bases. The J segment lost 4 bases and the V segment lost 5 bases, leaving 12 bases of the junction unmatched. From germline, CDR1 is SGHTA and CDR2 FQGTGA. The CDR3 spans 16 residues.

This clonotype was counted only a few times. The junction does not match germline at one end; this may be a read error. The genes are TRBV20-1 and TRBJ1-6; D not certain. The CDR3 contains 13 residues. Germline V gene data show CDR1 as DFQATT and CDR2 as SNEGSKA (reference sequence). DNA of the CDR3: TGCAGTGCGAGAGCGGGGTTTGATTCACCCCTCCACTTT. Translated, it gives CSARAGFDSPLHF.

CDR3 loop: CASSYGQGSFSGELFF. The CDR3 nucleotides read TGTGCCAGCAGTTACGGGCAGGGGTCATTCTCCGGGGAGCTGTTTTTT. The chain links TRBV6-5 to TRBJ2-2, with D maybe TRBD1 (6 bases). The V and J ends lost 2 bases and 6 bases respectively, with 16 bases between them. The CDR3 length is 16 residues. The germline V gene encodes CDR1 MNHEY and CDR2 SVGAGI.

The rearrangement joins TRBV12-5 to TRBJ2-6; TRBD1 agrees at 7 bases. Per the germline V gene, CDR1 is LGHNT and CDR2 is FRNRAP. This CDR3 has 18 amino acids. The V gene end was trimmed by 5 bases and the J gene end by 4 bases; junction bases not matched to a gene: 14. As DNA, the CDR3 is TGTGCTAGTGGTCTTAGACAGGGAAGGGCGCGGGGGGCCAACGTCCTGACTTTC. Translated, it gives CASGLRQGRARGANVLTF.

CDR3 sequence (DNA): TGCGCCAGCAGGCCGAGCCATAACACCGGGGAGCTGTTTTTT. This gives the protein CASRPSHNTGELFF. This chain joins TRBV5-1 and TRBJ2-2, with no clear D. The CDR3 is made up of 14 amino acids. The germline gives CDR1 SGHRS, CDR2 YFSETQ. With 5 bases removed from V and 2 bases from J, the gap between germline ends came to 10 bases.

This clonotype was recorded a few times. One junction end disagrees with the germline gene, perhaps due to a read error. The CDR3 region is CASSSSPGTHNTQYF. The CDR3 nucleotides are TGTGCTAGCAGCTCCTCACCTGGGACTCACAATACGCAGTATTTT. The chain joins TRBV7-7 to TRBJ2-3, with D perhaps matching TRBD2 (6 bases). The CDR3 spans 15 residues. Germline loops: CDR1 SSHAT, CDR2 FNYEAQ (reference sequence).

This clonotype was observed once. This chain connects TRBV10-3 to TRBJ1-5, with D hard to call. Trimming removed 2 bases from V and 9 bases from J, with 11 bases in between. The CDR3 has 13 residues. Germline-derived CDR1 and CDR2 are ENHRY and SYGVKD. CDR3 protein: CAISETAQSPQHF. The CDR3 nucleotides are TGTGCCATCAGTGAGACCGCTCAATCGCCCCAGCATTTT.

This clonotype appeared a few times. The V gene is TRBV28, the J gene TRBJ1-1, with TRBD1 matching over 9 bases. Germline V lookup: CDR1 MDHEN, CDR2 SYDVKM. V dropped 2 bases and J dropped 4; count of bases not matched to a gene: 5. The CDR3 loop spans 15 amino acids. CDR3 coding DNA: TGTGCCAGCAGTTTAACGGACAGGGGCGGCACTGAAGCTTTCTTT. It codes for CASSLTDRGGTEAFF.

The chain uses TRBV5-1 and TRBJ2-5, with TRBD2 as a possible D gene (7 bases). Germline-derived CDR1 and CDR2 are SGHRS and YFSETQ. The CDR3 is 15 residues long. Trimming took off 0 bases at V and 5 bases at J, with 14 bases between the two ends. The CDR3 spells CASSLAAGAGETQYF. Written as DNA, the CDR3 is TGCGCCAGCAGCTTGGCCGCGGGGGCAGGGGAGACCCAGTACTTC.

This clonotype was observed a few times. The chain joins TRBV29-1 to TRBJ2-7; 7 bases agree with TRBD1. The CDR3 has 15 residues. J was trimmed by 2 bases and V by 2 bases; bases with no gene match: 9. Germline loops: CDR1 SQVTM, CDR2 ANQGSEA. CDR3 region: CSVELRQGETYEQYF. CDR3 sequence (DNA): TGCAGCGTTGAACTTAGACAGGGAGAAACCTACGAGCAGTACTTC.

This clonotype was detected a few times. The rearrangement uses TRBV12-3 or TRBV12-4 and TRBJ1-2; D not certain. The CDR3 consists of 13 residues. V shed 3 bases and J shed 4 bases, with 9 bases lying between them. CDR3 bases: TGTGCCAGCAGTTTCGCGGGATTCTATGGCTACACCTTC. Its protein product is CASSFAGFYGYTF.

The chain combines TRBV5-6 with TRBJ1-2, with D uncertain. The CDR3 has 14 residues. The V and J ends lost 0 bases and 4 bases respectively, with 10 bases between them. Germline V gene sequence: CDR1 SGHDT, CDR2 YYEEEE. CDR3 amino acids: CASSLAQVGYGYTF. DNA of the CDR3: TGTGCCAGCAGCTTGGCCCAGGTCGGCTATGGCTACACCTTC.

This chain joins TRBV27 and TRBJ2-7; 9 nucleotides match TRBD2. After removal of 7 bases from V and 3 bases from J, the junction contained 7 bases not matched to a gene. The V gene's germline CDR1 is MNHEY and CDR2 SMNVEV (reference sequence). This CDR3 spans 14 amino acids. The CDR3 here is CASKLSGGRYEQYF. The CDR3 DNA is TGTGCCAGCAAACTTAGCGGGGGTCGCTACGAGCAGTACTTC.

This clonotype has a handful of counts. The chain uses TRBV7-9 and TRBJ2-7, with D unclear. Germline V gene lookup returns CDR1 SEHNR and CDR2 FQNEAQ (reference sequence). This CDR3 comprises 12 residues. The V end was cut by 4 bases, the J end by 6 bases, with 10 bases between. The CDR3 is CASSSPHREQYV. The CDR3 DNA reads TGTGCCAGCAGCTCGCCACATCGCGAGCAGTACGTC.

The chain uses TRBV12-3 or TRBV12-4 and TRBJ2-5; 7 bases are shared with TRBD1. The CDR3 sequence is 13 residues long. V lost 6 bases to trimming and J lost 3 bases; unmatched junction nucleotides: 4. In DNA form, the CDR3 reads TGTGCCAGCAGCTGGGGACAGAAAGAGACCCAGTACTTC. It codes for CASSWGQKETQYF.

This chain links TRBV9 with TRBJ1-1; 9 nucleotides match TRBD1. V trimming: 5 bases; J trimming: 3 bases; junction bases outside the gene matches: 14. The CDR3 covers 17 residues. Germline assignment: CDR1 SGDLS and CDR2 YYNGEE. The CDR3, as DNA: TGTGCCAGCAGTCTCACCGGGACAGGGAGGGGGGACACTGAAGCTTTCTTT. Translation gives CASSLTGTGRGDTEAFF.

The chain is built from TRBV27 and TRBJ1-1, with a possible D match to TRBD1 (6 bases). Looked up from germline, CDR1 is MNHEY and CDR2 is SMNVEV (reference sequence). This CDR3 is built from 16 residues. With 3 bases removed from V and 1 base from J, the gap between germline ends came to 15 bases. CDR3 region: CASSFIPRDKNTEAFF. Here the CDR3 DNA reads TGTGCCAGCAGTTTCATCCCCCGGGACAAGAACACTGAAGCTTTCTTT.

The CDR3 spells CASSASRSTGELFF. The CDR3 region has the DNA TGTGCCAGTAGTGCCAGTAGATCCACCGGGGAGCTGTTTTTT. The V and J genes are TRBV19 and TRBJ2-2; D gene unclear. V lost 5 bases and J lost 4, with 11 bases in between. This CDR3 region has 14 residues. In germline, CDR1 is LNHDA, CDR2 SQIVND (reference sequence).

The chain combines TRBV4-2 with TRBJ2-1; D possibly corresponds to TRBD1 (6 bases). This CDR3 region has 15 residues. In germline, CDR1 is LGHNA, CDR2 YNFKEQ. V shed 0 bases and J shed 6 bases, with 12 bases lying between them. The CDR3 DNA follows: TGTGCCAGCAGCCAAGATCCAATAGGGGGCAATGAGCAGTTCTTC. It is translated as CASSQDPIGGNEQFF.